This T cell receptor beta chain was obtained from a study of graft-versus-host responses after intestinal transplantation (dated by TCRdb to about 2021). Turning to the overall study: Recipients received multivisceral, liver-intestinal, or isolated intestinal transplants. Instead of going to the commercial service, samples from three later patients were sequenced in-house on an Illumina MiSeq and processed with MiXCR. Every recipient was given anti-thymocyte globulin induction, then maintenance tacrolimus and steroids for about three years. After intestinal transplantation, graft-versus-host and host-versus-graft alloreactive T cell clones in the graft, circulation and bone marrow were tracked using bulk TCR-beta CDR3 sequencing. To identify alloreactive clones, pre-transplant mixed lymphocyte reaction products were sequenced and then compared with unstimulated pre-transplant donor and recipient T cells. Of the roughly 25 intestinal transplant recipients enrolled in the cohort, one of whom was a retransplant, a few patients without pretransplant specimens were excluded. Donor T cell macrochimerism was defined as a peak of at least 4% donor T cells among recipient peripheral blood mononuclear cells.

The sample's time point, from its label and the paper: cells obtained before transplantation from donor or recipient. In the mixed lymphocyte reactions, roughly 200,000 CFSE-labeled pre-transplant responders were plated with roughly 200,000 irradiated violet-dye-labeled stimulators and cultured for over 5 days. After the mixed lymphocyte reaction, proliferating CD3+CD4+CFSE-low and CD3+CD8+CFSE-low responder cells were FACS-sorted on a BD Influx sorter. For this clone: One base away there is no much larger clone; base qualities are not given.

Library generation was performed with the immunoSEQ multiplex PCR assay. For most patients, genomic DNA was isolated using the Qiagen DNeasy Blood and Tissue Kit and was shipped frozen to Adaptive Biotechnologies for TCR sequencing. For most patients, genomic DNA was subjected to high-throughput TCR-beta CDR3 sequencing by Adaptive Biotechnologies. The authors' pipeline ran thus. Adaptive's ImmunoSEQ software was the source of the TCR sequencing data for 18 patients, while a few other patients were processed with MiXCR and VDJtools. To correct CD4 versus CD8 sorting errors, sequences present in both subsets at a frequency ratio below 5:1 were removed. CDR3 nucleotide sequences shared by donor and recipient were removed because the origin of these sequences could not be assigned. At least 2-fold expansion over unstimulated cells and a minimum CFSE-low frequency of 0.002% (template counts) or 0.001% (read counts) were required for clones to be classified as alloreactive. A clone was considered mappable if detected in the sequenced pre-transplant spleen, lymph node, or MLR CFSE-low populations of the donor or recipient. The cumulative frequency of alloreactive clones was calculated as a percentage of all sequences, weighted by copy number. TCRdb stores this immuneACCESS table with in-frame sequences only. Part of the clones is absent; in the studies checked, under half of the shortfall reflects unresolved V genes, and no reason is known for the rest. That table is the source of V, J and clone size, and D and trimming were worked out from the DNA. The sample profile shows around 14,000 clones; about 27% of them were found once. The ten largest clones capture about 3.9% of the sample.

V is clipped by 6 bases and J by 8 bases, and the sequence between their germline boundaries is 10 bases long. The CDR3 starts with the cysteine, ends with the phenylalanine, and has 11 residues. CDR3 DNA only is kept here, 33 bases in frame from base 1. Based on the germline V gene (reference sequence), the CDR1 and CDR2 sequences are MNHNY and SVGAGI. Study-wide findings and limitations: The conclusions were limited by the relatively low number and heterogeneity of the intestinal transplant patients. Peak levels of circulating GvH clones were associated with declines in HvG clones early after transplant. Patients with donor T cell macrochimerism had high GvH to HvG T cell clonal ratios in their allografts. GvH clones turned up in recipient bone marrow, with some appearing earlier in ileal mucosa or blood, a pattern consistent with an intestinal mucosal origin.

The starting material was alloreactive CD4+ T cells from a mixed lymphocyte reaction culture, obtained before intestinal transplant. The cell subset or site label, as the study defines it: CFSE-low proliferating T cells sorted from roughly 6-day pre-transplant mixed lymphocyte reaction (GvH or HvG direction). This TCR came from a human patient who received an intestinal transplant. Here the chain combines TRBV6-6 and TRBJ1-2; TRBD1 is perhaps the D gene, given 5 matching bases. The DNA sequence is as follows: TGTGCCAGCAGAGACAGTACCGGCTACACCTTC. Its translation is CASRDSTGYTF.